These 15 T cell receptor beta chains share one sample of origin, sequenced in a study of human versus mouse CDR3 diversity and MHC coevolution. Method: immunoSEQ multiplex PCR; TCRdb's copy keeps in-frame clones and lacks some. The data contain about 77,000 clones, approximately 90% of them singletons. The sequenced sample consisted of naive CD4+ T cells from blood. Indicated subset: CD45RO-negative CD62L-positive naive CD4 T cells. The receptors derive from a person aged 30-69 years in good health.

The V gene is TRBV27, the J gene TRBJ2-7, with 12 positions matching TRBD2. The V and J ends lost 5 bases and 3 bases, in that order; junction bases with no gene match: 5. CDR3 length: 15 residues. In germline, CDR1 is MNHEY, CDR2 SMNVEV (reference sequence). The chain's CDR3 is CASSQLAGGLYEQYF. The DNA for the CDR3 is TGTGCCAGCAGTCAACTAGCGGGGGGCCTCTACGAGCAGTACTTC.

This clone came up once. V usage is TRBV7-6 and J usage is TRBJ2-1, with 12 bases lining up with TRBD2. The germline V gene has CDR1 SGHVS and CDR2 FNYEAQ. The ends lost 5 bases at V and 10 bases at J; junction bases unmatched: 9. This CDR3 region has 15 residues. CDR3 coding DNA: TGTGCCAGCAGCGTGGGACTAGCGGGCGATGGGGAGCAGTTCTTC. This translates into CASSVGLAGDGEQFF.

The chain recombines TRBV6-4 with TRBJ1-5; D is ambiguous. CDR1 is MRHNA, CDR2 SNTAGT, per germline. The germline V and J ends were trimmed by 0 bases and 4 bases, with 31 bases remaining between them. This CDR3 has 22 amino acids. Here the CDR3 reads CASSDSERSTYNGSSGNQPQHF. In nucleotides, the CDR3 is TGTGCCAGCAGTGACTCAGAACGGTCGACTTATAACGGTTCCAGTGGTAATCAGCCCCAGCATTTT.

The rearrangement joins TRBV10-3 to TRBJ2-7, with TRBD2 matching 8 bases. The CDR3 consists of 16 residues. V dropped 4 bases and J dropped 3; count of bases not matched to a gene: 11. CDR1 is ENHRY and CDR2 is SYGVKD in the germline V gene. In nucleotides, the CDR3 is TGTGCCATCAGTGCCTCCGGGACTAGAGGTTACTACGAGCAGTACTTC. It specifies CAISASGTRGYYEQYF.

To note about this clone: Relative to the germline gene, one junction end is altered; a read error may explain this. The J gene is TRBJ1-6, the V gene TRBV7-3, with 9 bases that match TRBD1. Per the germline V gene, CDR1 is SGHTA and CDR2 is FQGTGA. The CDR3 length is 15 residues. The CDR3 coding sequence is TGTGCCAGCAGCGGAACGGGACAGGGTAATACACCCCTCCACTTT. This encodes CASSGTGQGNTPLHF.

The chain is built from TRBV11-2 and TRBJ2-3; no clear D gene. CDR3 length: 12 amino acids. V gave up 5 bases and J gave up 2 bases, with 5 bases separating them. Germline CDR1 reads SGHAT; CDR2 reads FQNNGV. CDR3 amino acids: CASSPFTDTQYF. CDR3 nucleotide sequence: TGTGCCAGCAGCCCCTTCACAGATACGCAGTATTTT.

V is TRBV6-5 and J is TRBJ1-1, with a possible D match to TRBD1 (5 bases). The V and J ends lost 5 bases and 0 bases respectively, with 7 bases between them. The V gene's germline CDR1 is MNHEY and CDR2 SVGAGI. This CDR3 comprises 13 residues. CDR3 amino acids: CASSDSLNTEAFF. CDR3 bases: TGTGCCAGCAGTGACAGTTTGAACACTGAAGCTTTCTTT.

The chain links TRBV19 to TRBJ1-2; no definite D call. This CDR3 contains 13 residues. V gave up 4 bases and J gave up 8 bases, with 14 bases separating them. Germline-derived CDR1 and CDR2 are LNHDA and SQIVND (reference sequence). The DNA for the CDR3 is TGTGCCAGTAGTAAGCAGGAATGGAACGGCTACACCTTC. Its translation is CASSKQEWNGYTF.

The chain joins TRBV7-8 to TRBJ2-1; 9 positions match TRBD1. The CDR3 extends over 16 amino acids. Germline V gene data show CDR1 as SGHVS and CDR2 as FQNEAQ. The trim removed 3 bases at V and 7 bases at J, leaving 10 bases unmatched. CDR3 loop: CASSLGQGYFGNEQFF. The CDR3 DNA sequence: TGTGCCAGCAGCTTGGGACAGGGATATTTTGGGAATGAGCAGTTCTTC. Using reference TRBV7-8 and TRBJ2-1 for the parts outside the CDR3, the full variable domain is GAGVSQSPRYKVAKRGQDVALRCDPISGHVSLFWYQQALGQGPEFLTYFQNEAQLDKSGLPSDRFFAERPEGSVSTLKIQRTQQEDSAVYLCASSLGQGYFGNEQFFGPGTRLTVL.

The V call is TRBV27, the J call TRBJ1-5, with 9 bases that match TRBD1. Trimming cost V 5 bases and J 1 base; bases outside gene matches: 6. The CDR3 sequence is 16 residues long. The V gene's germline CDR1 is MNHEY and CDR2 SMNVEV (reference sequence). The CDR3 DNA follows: TGTGCCAGCAGTCCTGGGGACAGGGTAAGCAATCAGCCCCAGCATTTT. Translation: CASSPGDRVSNQPQHF.

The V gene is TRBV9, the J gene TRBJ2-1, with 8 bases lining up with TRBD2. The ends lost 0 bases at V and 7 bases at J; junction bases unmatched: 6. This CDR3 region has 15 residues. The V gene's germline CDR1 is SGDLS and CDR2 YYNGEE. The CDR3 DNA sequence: TGTGCCAGCAGCGTAGCCGGGGGGGCGGGAAATGAGCAGTTCTTC. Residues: CASSVAGGAGNEQFF.

CDR3 coding DNA: TGTGCCAGTAGCGCAGGGGGCGCGAACTATGGCTACACCTTC. This encodes CASSAGGANYGYTF. The chain combines TRBV19 with TRBJ1-2; 8 nucleotides line up with TRBD1. The CDR3 extends over 14 amino acids. Trimming cost V 6 bases and J 2 bases; bases outside gene matches: 5. The germline CDR1 and CDR2 sequences are LNHDA and SQIVND (reference sequence).

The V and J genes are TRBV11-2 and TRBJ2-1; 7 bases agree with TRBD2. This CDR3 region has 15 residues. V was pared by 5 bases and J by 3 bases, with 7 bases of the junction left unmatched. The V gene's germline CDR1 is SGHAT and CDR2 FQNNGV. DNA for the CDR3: TGTGCCAGCAGCATAGGGACTAACCACTACAATGAGCAGTTCTTC. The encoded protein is CASSIGTNHYNEQFF.

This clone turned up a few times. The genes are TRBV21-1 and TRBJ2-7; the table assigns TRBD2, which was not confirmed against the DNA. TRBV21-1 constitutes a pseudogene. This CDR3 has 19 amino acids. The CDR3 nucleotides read TGTGCCAGCAGCAAAAAGATCCCCCAAAGTAGCGGGGGAACCTACGAGCAGTACTTC. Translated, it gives CASSKKIPQSSGGTYEQYF.

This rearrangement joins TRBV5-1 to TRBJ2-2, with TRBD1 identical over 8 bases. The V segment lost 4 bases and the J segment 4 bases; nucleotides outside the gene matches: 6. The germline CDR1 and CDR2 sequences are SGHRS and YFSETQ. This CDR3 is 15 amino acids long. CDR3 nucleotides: TGCGCCAGCAGCCAGGAACAGGGGGTCACCGGGGAGCTGTTTTTT. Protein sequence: CASSQEQGVTGELFF.